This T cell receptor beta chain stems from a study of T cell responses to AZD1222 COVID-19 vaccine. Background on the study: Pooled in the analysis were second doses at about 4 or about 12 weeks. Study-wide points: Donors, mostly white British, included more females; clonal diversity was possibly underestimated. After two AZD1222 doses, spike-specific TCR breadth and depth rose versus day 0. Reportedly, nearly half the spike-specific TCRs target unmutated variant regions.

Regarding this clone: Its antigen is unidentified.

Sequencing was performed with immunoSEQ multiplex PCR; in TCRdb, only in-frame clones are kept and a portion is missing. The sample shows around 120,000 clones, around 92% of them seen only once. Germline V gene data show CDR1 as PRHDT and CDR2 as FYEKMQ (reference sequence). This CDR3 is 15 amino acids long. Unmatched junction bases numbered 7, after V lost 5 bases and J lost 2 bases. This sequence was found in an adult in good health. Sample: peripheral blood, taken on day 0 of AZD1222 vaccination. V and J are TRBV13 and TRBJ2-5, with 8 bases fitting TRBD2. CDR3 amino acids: CASSLRTSRQETQYF. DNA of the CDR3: TGTGCCAGCAGCCTCAGGACTAGCCGGCAAGAGACCCAGTACTTC.